This entry lists 30 T cell receptor beta chains sequenced from one sample in a study of T cells after yellow fever vaccination. In TCRdb, the 5' RACE reads were re-called with MiXCR into one record per CDR3 protein. The sample lists 25,000 to 35,000 distinct CDR3 sequences, approximately 4.4% occurring once. The material was CD8+ T cells sorted from PBMCs, obtained 5 days after the yellow fever booster vaccination. The receptors shown here come from a man aged 25-45 years who received the YFV17D yellow fever vaccine.

This clonotype was detected many times. CDR3: CASSSTSGTTGELFF. As DNA, the CDR3 is TGCGCCAGCAGCTCTACTAGCGGGACCACCGGGGAGCTGTTTTTT. The J gene is TRBJ2-2, the V gene TRBV5-1, with 10 nucleotides matching TRBD2. Losses at the gene ends were 3 bases for V and 4 bases for J; bases not matched to a gene: 3. The germline V gene has CDR1 SGHRS and CDR2 YFSETQ. The CDR3 consists of 15 residues. Full variable domain (outside the CDR3, taken from reference TRBV5-1 and TRBJ2-2): KAGVTQTPRYLIKTRGQQVTLSCSPISGHRSVSWYQQTPGQGLQFLFEYFSETQRNKGNFPGRFSGRQFSNSRSEMNVSTLELGDSALYLCASSSTSGTTGELFFGEGSRLTVL.

There are many counts of this clonotype. The chain is built from TRBV7-6 and TRBJ2-7, with D hard to call. The CDR3 loop spans 15 amino acids. The V and J ends lost 1 base and 6 bases respectively, with 16 bases between them. Germline loops: CDR1 SGHVS, CDR2 FNYEAQ. CDR3 in amino acids: CASSLGQRPAVEQYF. The CDR3 DNA reads TGTGCCAGCAGCTTAGGCCAGCGCCCGGCGGTCGAGCAGTACTTC.

This clonotype occurred many times. CDR3 DNA sequence: TGCGCCAGCCCGCCCGAGCAGTTCTTC. Protein: CASPPEQFF. This chain uses TRBV10-1 with TRBJ2-1; D is unresolved. The germline gives CDR1 WNHNN, CDR2 SYGVQD (reference sequence). Deletions cut 8 bases from V and 10 bases from J, with 6 bases between. This CDR3 is 9 amino acids long.

Many counts were recorded for this clonotype. This chain uses TRBV4-3 with TRBJ2-1, with a possible D match to TRBD2 (5 bases). CDR3 size: 17 residues. Germline-derived CDR1 and CDR2 are LGHNA and YSLEER. V gave up 1 base and J gave up 2 bases, with 15 bases separating them. The CDR3: CASSQVPREGPYNEQFF. CDR3 nucleotide sequence: TGCGCCAGCAGCCAAGTCCCCCGGGAAGGCCCCTACAATGAGCAGTTCTTC.

Notes on this clonotype: This clone may be a read error of a much larger clone one base away. The V call is TRBV20-1, the J call TRBJ1-2; the D is unclear. Germline V gene data show CDR1 as DFQATT and CDR2 as SNEGSKA (reference sequence). CDR3 length: 11 residues. The CDR3 nucleotides are TGCTGTGCTAGAAGAGAAGGGCTGAACACCTTC. Its translation: CCARREGLNTF.

This clonotype was counted at least ten times. The V and J genes are TRBV5-1 and TRBJ2-1, with D possibly called TRBD1 or TRBD2 (5 bases each). V was clipped by 0 bases and J by 2 bases, with 15 bases between them. From germline, CDR1 is SGHRS and CDR2 YFSETQ. The CDR3 consists of 17 residues. The CDR3 is CASSLGAGGRTYNEQFF. The CDR3 DNA follows: TGCGCCAGCAGCTTGGGCGCTGGGGGACGGACCTACAATGAGCAGTTCTTC.

This clonotype was detected many times. The chain recombines TRBV10-3 with TRBJ2-1; D could derive from TRBD1 or TRBD2 (5 bases each). The CDR3 contains 13 residues. V was pared by 11 bases and J by 0 bases, with 11 bases between. The germline V gene encodes CDR1 ENHRY and CDR2 SYGVKD. The CDR3 sequence: CASLGDSYNEQFF. The DNA of the CDR3 is TGTGCCTCCCTGGGGGACTCCTACAATGAGCAGTTCTTC.

This clonotype was observed at least ten times. The chain recombines TRBV12-3 or TRBV12-4 with TRBJ2-7; D is possibly TRBD1 (5 bases). Trimming took 2 bases from V and 4 from J, leaving 9 bases between them. CDR3 length equals 13 residues. The CDR3 region has the DNA TGTGCCAGCAGTTTAACAGGAGAGTACGAGCAGTACTTC. It specifies CASSLTGEYEQYF.

The chain carries TRBV7-9 and TRBJ2-7; TRBD2 is a possible D gene (5 bases). The CDR3 length is 12 residues. Germline V CDR1 and CDR2: SEHNR, FQNEAQ (reference sequence). V lost 3 bases, J lost 6 bases, and 9 bases lay in between. The CDR3 nucleotides read TGTGCCAGCAGCTTGAGGGAGTTCGAGCAGTACTTC. Its protein product is CASSLREFEQYF.

This clonotype was observed many times. This CDR3 reads CASSGVYNEQFF. DNA of the CDR3: TGTGCCAGCAGTGGGGTATACAATGAGCAGTTCTTC. The rearrangement uses TRBV12-3 or TRBV12-4 and TRBJ2-1; no clear D gene. Trimming pared 5 bases from V and 4 bases from J, leaving 6 bases between. The CDR3 is made up of 12 amino acids.

This clonotype was observed at least ten times. V usage is TRBV5-4 and J usage is TRBJ2-1; D is unclear. V gave up 4 bases and J gave up 10 bases, with 12 bases separating them. This CDR3 is 12 amino acids long. In germline, CDR1 is SGHNT, CDR2 YYREEE (reference sequence). The CDR3, as DNA: TGTGCCAGCAGCCCGATAGCCGGGGAGCAGTTCTTC. This encodes CASSPIAGEQFF.

The sample holds many counts of this clonotype. The chain employs TRBV6-2 or TRBV6-3 and TRBJ2-5, with TRBD1 matching 10 bases. V shed 7 bases and J 3 bases; nucleotides not matched to a gene: 11. CDR3 length: 16 residues. Germline CDR1 is MNHEY and CDR2 is SVGEGT. The chain's CDR3 is CASTETGTGEEETQYF. CDR3 in DNA: TGTGCCAGCACGGAAACCGGGACAGGGGAGGAAGAGACCCAGTACTTC.

This clonotype occurred many times. The rearrangement joins TRBV7-2 to TRBJ2-7, with TRBD2 identical over 9 bases. J lost 4 bases, V lost 4 bases, and 2 bases had no gene match. The CDR3 totals 13 residues. In germline, CDR1 is SGHTA, CDR2 FQGNSA. CDR3 sequence: CASSYSGSYEQYF. The CDR3 nucleotides read TGTGCCAGCAGCTATAGCGGGAGTTACGAGCAGTACTTC.

This clonotype was seen ten or more times. The chain employs TRBV3-1 and TRBJ1-1, with D unresolved. Trimming cost V 1 base and J 0 bases, with 9 bases left between them. The CDR3 consists of 15 residues. Looked up from germline, CDR1 is LGHDT and CDR2 is YNNKEL (reference sequence). CDR3 region: CASSQGGGMNTEAFF. In nucleotides, the CDR3 is TGTGCCAGCAGCCAAGGGGGAGGGATGAACACTGAAGCTTTCTTT.

Many counts were recorded for this clonotype. The rearrangement joins TRBV20-1 to TRBJ2-7; the D gene is possibly TRBD2 (6 bases). This CDR3 spans 12 amino acids. Germline CDR1 and CDR2: DFQATT and SNEGSKA (reference sequence). CDR3 nucleotide sequence: TGCAGCCTGGAGGGGCGGTCTTACGAGCAGTACTTC. Translated, it gives CSLEGRSYEQYF.

Ten or more counts support this clonotype. This chain uses TRBV11-2 with TRBJ1-1; D is uncertain. The CDR3 is 13 residues long. Germline V CDR1 and CDR2: SGHAT, FQNNGV. V gave up 5 bases and J gave up 2 bases, with 9 bases separating them. The CDR3 DNA follows: TGTGCCAGCAGCAAATACAGTAACACTGAAGCTTTCTTT. The encoded protein is CASSKYSNTEAFF.

This clonotype was counted only a few times. The chain links TRBV30 to TRBJ1-1, with a tentative D call TRBD1 (5 bases). Trimming left V 0 bases short and J 3 bases short, with 5 bases between. The CDR3 loop spans 12 amino acids. Per the germline V gene, CDR1 is GTSNPN and CDR2 is SVGIG (reference sequence). The CDR3 spells CAWSVGDTEAFF. The CDR3 bases are TGTGCCTGGAGTGTGGGGGACACTGAAGCTTTCTTT.

The chain carries TRBV14 and TRBJ2-5, with D perhaps TRBD1 (6 bases). The CDR3 is 16 amino acids. CDR1 and CDR2 (germline): SGHDN, FVKESK. V was shortened by 1 base and J by 5 bases, with 17 bases between the two germline ends. CDR3 nucleotide sequence: TGTGCCAGCAGCCAAGCAAAACAGGGTGAATGGGAGACCCAGTACTTC. The encoded protein is CASSQAKQGEWETQYF.

This clonotype came up many times. The rearrangement joins TRBV29-1 to TRBJ1-3; possible D gene TRBD1, 5 bases. With 1 base removed from V and 3 bases from J, the gap between germline ends came to 7 bases. The CDR3 has 13 residues. Germline V gene sequence: CDR1 SQVTM, CDR2 ANQGSEA. CDR3 nucleotide sequence: TGCAGCGTTGAAGCACAGGATGGAAACACCATATATTTT. Translation gives CSVEAQDGNTIYF.

This clonotype was seen at least ten times. The genes are TRBV7-9 and TRBJ2-3; 14 bases align to TRBD2. The CDR3 sequence is 16 residues long. Germline V gene sequence: CDR1 SEHNR, CDR2 FQNEAQ (reference sequence). J was trimmed by 3 bases and V by 6 bases; bases with no gene match: 5. In DNA, the CDR3 is TGTGCCAGCAGTCCCGGGACTAGCGGGAGTACAGATACGCAGTATTTT. Translated: CASSPGTSGSTDTQYF. The full variable domain, completed using reference TRBV7-9 and TRBJ2-3, is DTGVSQNPRHKITKRGQNVTFRCDPISEHNRLYWYRQTLGQGPEFLTYFQNEAQLEKSRLLSDRFSAERPKGSFSTLEIQRTEQGDSAMYLCASSPGTSGSTDTQYFGPGTRLTVL.

This clonotype was recorded at least ten times. The chain couples TRBV20-1 to TRBJ2-1; D ambiguous. V shed 5 bases and J shed 9 bases, with 17 bases lying between them. Germline CDR1 DFQATT, CDR2 SNEGSKA (reference sequence). CDR3 length equals 13 residues. The CDR3: CSAPWAESIEQFF. CDR3 bases: TGCAGTGCTCCGTGGGCCGAGTCGATTGAGCAGTTCTTC.

The chain uses TRBV5-8 and TRBJ2-7; D is possibly TRBD1 or TRBD2 (5 bases each). The CDR3 has 14 residues. The germline V gene encodes CDR1 SGHTS and CDR2 YDEGEE. Trimming stripped 2 bases from V and 2 bases from J, with 11 bases between. CDR3 sequence: CASSFRDVAYEQYF. The CDR3, as DNA: TGTGCCAGCAGCTTCCGGGACGTAGCCTACGAGCAGTACTTC.

In this sample, this clonotype turned up many times. The V call is TRBV20-1, the J call TRBJ2-3; D is perhaps TRBD1 (6 bases). The CDR3 totals 15 residues. Germline assignment: CDR1 DFQATT and CDR2 SNEGSKA (reference sequence). The V and J ends lost 6 bases and 1 base respectively, with 17 bases between them. CDR3 in amino acids: CSARRTGSRTDTQYF. CDR3 nucleotides: TGCAGTGCCAGGAGAACAGGGTCTCGCACAGATACGCAGTATTTT.

This clonotype was counted ten times or more. CDR3 protein: CSARDLLEQETQYF. Here the CDR3 DNA reads TGCAGTGCTAGAGATTTACTAGAACAAGAGACCCAGTACTTC. This chain joins TRBV20-1 and TRBJ2-5, with D possibly matching TRBD2 (5 bases). The V end lost 0 bases, the J end lost 2 bases, and 10 bases lay between the germline ends. Germline V gene sequence: CDR1 DFQATT, CDR2 SNEGSKA (reference sequence). The CDR3 is 14 residues long.

In this sample, this clonotype turned up many times. The chain has TRBV19 and TRBJ1-1; 8 bases match TRBD1. Looked up from germline, CDR1 is LNHDA and CDR2 is SQIVND (reference sequence). The junction had 11 bases not matched to a gene; V was cut back by 7 bases and J by 10 bases. The CDR3 consists of 13 residues. The CDR3 spells CASTSRTGHGAFF. The DNA for the CDR3 is TGTGCCAGTACCTCCCGGACAGGGCACGGAGCTTTCTTT.

This clonotype was seen ten or more times. The rearrangement joins TRBV19 to TRBJ2-5; D might be TRBD2 (6 bases). Per germline, CDR1 LNHDA and CDR2 SQIVND (reference sequence). The CDR3 extends over 14 amino acids. Trimming stripped 2 bases from V and 2 bases from J, with 9 bases between. The CDR3 DNA follows: TGTGCCAGTAGTATATCCAGCGGGCAAGAGACCCAGTACTTC. Its translation is CASSISSGQETQYF.

The sample holds many counts of this clonotype. The chain combines TRBV6-5 with TRBJ1-1; D possibly corresponds to TRBD1 (5 bases). Germline V gene sequence: CDR1 MNHEY, CDR2 SVGAGI. The V gene lost 2 bases and the J gene lost 3 bases, with 10 bases spanning the gap. This CDR3 spans 14 amino acids. The CDR3 nucleotides are TGTGCCAGCAGTTACCTCGGGGGAGACACTGAAGCTTTCTTT. Translated: CASSYLGGDTEAFF.

This clonotype was seen repeatedly, ten times or more. The chain uses TRBV5-4 and TRBJ2-7, with D maybe TRBD1 (5 bases). The CDR3 extends over 13 amino acids. Germline values: CDR1 SGHNT, CDR2 YYREEE (reference sequence). Trimming stripped 4 bases from V and 7 bases from J, with 15 bases between. The CDR3 DNA is TGTGCCAGCAGCAGGGGAATTGACGGGGAGCAGTACTTC. Translating gives CASSRGIDGEQYF.

This clonotype has ten or more counts. This chain joins TRBV12-3 or TRBV12-4 and TRBJ2-7; 8 nucleotides match TRBD1. J lost 7 bases, V lost 5 bases, and 7 bases had no gene match. The CDR3 runs to 13 residues. The CDR3 bases are TGTGCCAGCAGTCATCAGGGGGCTGGAGAGCAGTACTTC. Encoded protein: CASSHQGAGEQYF.

This clonotype was detected ten times or more. The J gene is TRBJ2-3, the V gene TRBV7-6; tentatively, D is TRBD2 (6 bases). V was pared by 6 bases and J by 0 bases, with 16 bases between. CDR3 length: 16 amino acids. The germline CDR1 and CDR2 sequences are SGHVS and FNYEAQ. The CDR3 spells CASSPPGLYSTDTQYF. The CDR3 coding sequence is TGTGCCAGCAGTCCACCCGGACTATACAGCACAGATACGCAGTATTTT.